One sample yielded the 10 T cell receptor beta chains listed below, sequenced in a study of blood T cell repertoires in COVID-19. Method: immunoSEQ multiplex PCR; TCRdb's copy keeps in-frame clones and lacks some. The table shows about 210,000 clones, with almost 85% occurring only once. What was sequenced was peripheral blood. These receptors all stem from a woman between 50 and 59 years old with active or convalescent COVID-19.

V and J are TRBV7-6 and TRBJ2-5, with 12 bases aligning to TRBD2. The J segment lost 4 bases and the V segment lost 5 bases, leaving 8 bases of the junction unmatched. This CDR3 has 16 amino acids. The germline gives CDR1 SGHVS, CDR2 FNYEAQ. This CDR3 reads CASSPISTSGGETQYF. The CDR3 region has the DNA TGTGCCAGCAGCCCCATTTCGACTAGCGGGGGAGAGACCCAGTACTTC.

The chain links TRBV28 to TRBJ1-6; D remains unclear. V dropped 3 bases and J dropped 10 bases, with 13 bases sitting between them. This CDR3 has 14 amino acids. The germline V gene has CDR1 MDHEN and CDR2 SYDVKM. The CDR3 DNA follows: TGTGCCAGCAGTTTCCCGGCAGGCCGGTCACCCCTCCACTTT. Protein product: CASSFPAGRSPLHF. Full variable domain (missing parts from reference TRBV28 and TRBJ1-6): DVKVTQSSRYLVKRTGEKVFLECVQDMDHENMFWYRQDPGLGLRLIYFSYDVKMKEKGDIPEGYSVSREKKERFSLILESASTNQTSMYLCASSFPAGRSPLHFGNGTRLTVT.

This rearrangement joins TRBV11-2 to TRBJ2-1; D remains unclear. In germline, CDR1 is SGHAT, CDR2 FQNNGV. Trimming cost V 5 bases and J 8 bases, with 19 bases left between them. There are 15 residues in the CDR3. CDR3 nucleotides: TGTGCCAGCAGCGCCTCCGGCACAGTTAGAGATGAGCAGTTCTTC. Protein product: CASSASGTVRDEQFF.

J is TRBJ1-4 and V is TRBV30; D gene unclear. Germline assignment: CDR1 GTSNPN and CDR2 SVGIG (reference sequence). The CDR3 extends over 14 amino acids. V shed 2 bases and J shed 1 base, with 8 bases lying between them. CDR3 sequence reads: CAWSPTITNEKLFF. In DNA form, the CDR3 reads TGTGCCTGGAGTCCGACAATAACTAATGAAAAACTGTTTTTT.

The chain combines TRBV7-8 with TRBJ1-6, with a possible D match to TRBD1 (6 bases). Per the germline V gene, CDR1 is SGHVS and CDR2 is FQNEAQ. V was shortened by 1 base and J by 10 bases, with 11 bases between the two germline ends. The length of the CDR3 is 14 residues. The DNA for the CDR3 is TGTGCCAGCAGCTTAGGGACAGAAGGATCACCCCTCCACTTT. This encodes CASSLGTEGSPLHF.

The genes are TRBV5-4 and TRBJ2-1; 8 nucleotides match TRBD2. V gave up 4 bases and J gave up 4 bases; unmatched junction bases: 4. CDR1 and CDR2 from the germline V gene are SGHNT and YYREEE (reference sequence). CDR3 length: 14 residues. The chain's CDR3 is CASSPGGRYNEQFF. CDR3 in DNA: TGTGCCAGCAGCCCGGGAGGGCGATACAATGAGCAGTTCTTC.

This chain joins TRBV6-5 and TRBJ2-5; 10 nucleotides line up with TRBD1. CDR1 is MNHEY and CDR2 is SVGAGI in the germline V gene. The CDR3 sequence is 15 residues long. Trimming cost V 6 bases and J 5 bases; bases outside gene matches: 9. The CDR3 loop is CASSKRQGAGETQYF. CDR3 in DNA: TGTGCCAGCAGCAAGAGACAGGGGGCAGGGGAGACCCAGTACTTC.

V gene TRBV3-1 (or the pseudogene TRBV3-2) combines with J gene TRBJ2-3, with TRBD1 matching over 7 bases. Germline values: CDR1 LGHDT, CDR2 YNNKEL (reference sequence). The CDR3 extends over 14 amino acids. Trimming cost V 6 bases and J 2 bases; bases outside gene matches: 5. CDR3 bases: TGTGCCAGCAGTTTCACAGGGGCCACAGATACGCAGTATTTT. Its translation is CASSFTGATDTQYF.

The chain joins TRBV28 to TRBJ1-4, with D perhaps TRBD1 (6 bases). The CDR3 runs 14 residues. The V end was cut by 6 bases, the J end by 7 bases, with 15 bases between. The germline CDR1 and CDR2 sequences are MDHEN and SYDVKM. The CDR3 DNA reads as TGTGCCAGCAGACTCCCCAGGGGTGGTGAAAAACTGTTTTTT. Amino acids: CASRLPRGGEKLFF.

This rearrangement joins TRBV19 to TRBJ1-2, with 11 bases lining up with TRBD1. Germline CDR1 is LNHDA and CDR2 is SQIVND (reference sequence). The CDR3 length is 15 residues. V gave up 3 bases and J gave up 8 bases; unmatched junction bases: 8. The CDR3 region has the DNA TGTGCCAGTAGTATCCCTCGGACAGGGGGCGACGGCTACACCTTC. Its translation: CASSIPRTGGDGYTF.